The rows below give T cell receptor beta chains drawn from one sample of a study of cytomegalovirus exposure and HLA in healthy donors. The table came from immunoSEQ multiplex PCR; TCRdb's copy has only in-frame clones and leaves some out. The repertoire holds more than 130,000 clones, with around 88% as singletons. Input material: PBMCs. The receptors shown here come from a woman younger than 35 in good health and CMV-seropositive. Each CDR3 is given with its conserved first and last residue. Clone size is stated in some rows and not others, as once, few, many or a class when expanded.

v_gene,abundance,CDR3aa
TRBV11-2,NA,CASSLDRSSYEQYF
TRBV5-6,NA,CASSFRQGSSPLHF
TRBV6-1,NA,CASSPTGGVSYGYTF
TRBV19,NA,CASSIDGEETQYF
TRBV5-1,NA,CASTTVADTQYF
TRBV5-1,NA,CASSLGQEGNEQYF
TRBV11-2,NA,CASSLWGGENEKLFF
TRBV11-1,NA,CASSRTGYEQYF
TRBV29-1,few,CSVTTGSNQPQHF
TRBV27,NA,CASTPGLNTEAFF
TRBV7-6,NA,CASSLAFQGAGANVLTF
TRBV6-5,NA,CASSKNRGLYGYTF
TRBV27,NA,CASSLGFSGNEQYF
TRBV30,few,CAWSVRSSGNTIYF
TRBV28,few,CASSSLKRGSSEAFF
TRBV5-4,NA,CASSLGGTSGYNEQFF
TRBV5-8,few,CASSLDRQANYGYTF
TRBV29-1,NA,CSVTPGLGKETQYF
TRBV2,NA,CASSQTGEGYNSPLHF
TRBV30,NA,CAWSGNGDEQFF
TRBV21-1,NA,CASKGRGTEAFF
TRBV2,NA,CASTGLAGSGGETQYF
TRBV7-3,NA,CASSLEGITEAFF
TRBV2,NA,CASRASGGADTQYF
TRBV5-5,NA,CASSLDSGETQYF
TRBV27,NA,CASSLDRARLYEQYF
TRBV5-1,NA,CASSLERPGDEKLFF
TRBV15,NA,CATSRDPSAGGETQYF
TRBV30,few,CAWSRGGGPLHF
TRBV5-1,NA,CASGTGQFYGYTF
TRBV5-1,NA,CASSQLDMNTEAFF
TRBV6-5,NA,CASRSPGGYEQYF
TRBV7-6,NA,CASSLVPGSSYNSPLHF
TRBV11-2,NA,CASSLVIGAYTYNEQFF
TRBV6-1,few,CASSEDRAGGYTF
TRBV5-6,NA,CASSFRGAYNEQFF
TRBV19,NA,CASRFARTGVFSPLHF
TRBV5-4,NA,CASKDDRGPMNTEAFF
TRBV6-1,NA,CASSEASGWGTGELFF
TRBV27,NA,CASSPVGTGKWFQPQHF
TRBV7-9,many,CASSLQGGTIYF
TRBV27,NA,CASSPRTGAYEQYF
TRBV6-4,NA,CASSDQLNTEAFF